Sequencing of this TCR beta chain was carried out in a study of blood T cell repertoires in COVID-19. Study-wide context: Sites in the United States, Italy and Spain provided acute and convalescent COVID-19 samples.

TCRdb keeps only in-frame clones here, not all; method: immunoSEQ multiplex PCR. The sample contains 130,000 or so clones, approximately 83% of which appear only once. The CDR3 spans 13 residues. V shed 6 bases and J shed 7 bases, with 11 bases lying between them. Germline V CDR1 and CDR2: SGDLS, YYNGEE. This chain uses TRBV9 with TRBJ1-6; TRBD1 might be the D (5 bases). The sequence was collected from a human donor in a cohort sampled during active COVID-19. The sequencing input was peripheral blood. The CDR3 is CASNLGGNSPLHF. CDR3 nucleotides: TGTGCCAGCAACCTCGGGGGGAATTCACCCCTCCACTTT.